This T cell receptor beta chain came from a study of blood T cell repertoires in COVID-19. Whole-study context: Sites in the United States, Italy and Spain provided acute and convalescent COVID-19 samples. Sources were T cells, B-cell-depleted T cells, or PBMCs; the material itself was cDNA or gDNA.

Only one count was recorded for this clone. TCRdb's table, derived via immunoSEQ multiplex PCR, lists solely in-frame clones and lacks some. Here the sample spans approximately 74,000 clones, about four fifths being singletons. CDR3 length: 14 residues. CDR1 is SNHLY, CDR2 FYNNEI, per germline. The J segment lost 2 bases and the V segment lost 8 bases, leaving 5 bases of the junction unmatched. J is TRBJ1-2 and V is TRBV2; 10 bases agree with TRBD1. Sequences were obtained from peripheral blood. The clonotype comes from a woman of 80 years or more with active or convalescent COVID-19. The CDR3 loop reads CASLPGQGNYGYTF. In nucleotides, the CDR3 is TGTGCCAGCCTTCCGGGACAGGGGAACTATGGCTACACCTTC.